These T cell receptor beta chains were read from a single sample in a study of blood T cell repertoires in COVID-19. The assay was immunoSEQ multiplex PCR, and TCRdb's table has in-frame clones only and misses some. Among more than 300,000 clones listed, approximately 89% were seen once. Sequenced input: peripheral blood. Every receptor here comes from a woman in her twenties or thirties with COVID-19, enrolled during active disease. The CDR3 runs from the conserved cysteine through the conserved F or W. Fields, in order: CDR3 DNA, CDR3 protein, J gene, D gene, V gene, clone size. The D gene is left open where the match is weak. Some rows mark clone size as missing; the rest say once, few, many or name a class of expanded clone.

CDR3 DNA: TGCGCCAGCAGGGATACACCAGGGGGCTTCAACGAGCAGTACTTC
CDR3 protein: CASRDTPGGFNEQYF
J gene: TRBJ2-7
D gene: TRBD1
V gene: TRBV5-1
clone size: -

CDR3 DNA: TGTGCCGTCAAGAAGAGGGGGCCTGAAGCTTTCTTT
CDR3 protein: CAVKKRGPEAFF
J gene: TRBJ1-1
D gene: TRBD1
V gene: TRBV6-5
clone size: -

CDR3 DNA: TGTGCCAGGGGACAGGGACCGAACAATGAGCAGTTCTTC
CDR3 protein: CARGQGPNNEQFF
J gene: TRBJ2-1
D gene: TRBD1
V gene: TRBV7-9
clone size: few

CDR3 DNA: TGTGCCAGCTCAGACAGGGTTGGGTACGAGCAGTACTTC
CDR3 protein: CASSDRVGYEQYF
J gene: TRBJ2-7
D gene: TRBD1
V gene: TRBV18
clone size: -

CDR3 DNA: TGTGCCACCAGCATGAGCACCTCAACTAATGAAAAACTGTTTTTT
CDR3 protein: CATSMSTSTNEKLFF
J gene: TRBJ1-4
D gene: -
V gene: TRBV15
clone size: -

CDR3 DNA: TGTGCCATCAGTGAGCCGACAAGCTCTAACTATGGCTACACCTTC
CDR3 protein: CAISEPTSSNYGYTF
J gene: TRBJ1-2
D gene: -
V gene: TRBV10-3
clone size: many

CDR3 DNA: TGTGCCAGCAGCTTTCAGGGGGCCAAGGGAGAGACCCAGTACTTC
CDR3 protein: CASSFQGAKGETQYF
J gene: TRBJ2-5
D gene: TRBD1
V gene: TRBV7-9
clone size: -

CDR3 DNA: TGTGCCAGCAGTTTAAGTAGTCCAGATACGCAGTATTTT
CDR3 protein: CASSLSSPDTQYF
J gene: TRBJ2-3
D gene: -
V gene: TRBV12-3/TRBV12-4
clone size: -

CDR3 DNA: TGTGCCAGTAGTAAGGGACTAGCGGGACTGCTTTTGGGCCCAGATACGCAGTATTTT
CDR3 protein: CASSKGLAGLLLGPDTQYF
J gene: TRBJ2-3
D gene: TRBD2
V gene: TRBV19
clone size: -

CDR3 DNA: TGTGCCATCAGTGAGTCGAGAGCGGGACTCGTCGCTGAGCAGTTCTTC
CDR3 protein: CAISESRAGLVAEQFF
J gene: TRBJ2-1
D gene: TRBD2
V gene: TRBV10-3
clone size: -

CDR3 DNA: TGTGCCAGCACCCGGACAGGGGGTTCCTACGAGCAGTACTTC
CDR3 protein: CASTRTGGSYEQYF
J gene: TRBJ2-7
D gene: TRBD1
V gene: TRBV3-1/TRBV3-2
clone size: few

CDR3 DNA: TGTGCCAGCAGCACCCGGCCCGGGACAGGGGGACAAGAGACCCAGTACTTC
CDR3 protein: CASSTRPGTGGQETQYF
J gene: TRBJ2-5
D gene: TRBD1
V gene: TRBV7-2
clone size: -

CDR3 DNA: TGTGCCAGCAGTGAGGACAATAATTCACCCCTCCACTTT
CDR3 protein: CASSEDNNSPLHF
J gene: TRBJ1-6
D gene: -
V gene: TRBV6-4
clone size: -

CDR3 DNA: TGCGCCAGCAGCTTGAGGCCAGGGACATACAATGAGCAGTTCTTC
CDR3 protein: CASSLRPGTYNEQFF
J gene: TRBJ2-1
D gene: -
V gene: TRBV5-1
clone size: -

CDR3 DNA: TGTGCTAGCAGCTTATTAACAGGGGGCCCCGGCGAGACCCAGTACTTC
CDR3 protein: CASSLLTGGPGETQYF
J gene: TRBJ2-5
D gene: TRBD1
V gene: TRBV7-7
clone size: -

CDR3 DNA: TGTGCCAGCAGCTCCCCAACAGGGTTCAAGTTCTTC
CDR3 protein: CASSSPTGFKFF
J gene: TRBJ2-1
D gene: -
V gene: TRBV7-2
clone size: -